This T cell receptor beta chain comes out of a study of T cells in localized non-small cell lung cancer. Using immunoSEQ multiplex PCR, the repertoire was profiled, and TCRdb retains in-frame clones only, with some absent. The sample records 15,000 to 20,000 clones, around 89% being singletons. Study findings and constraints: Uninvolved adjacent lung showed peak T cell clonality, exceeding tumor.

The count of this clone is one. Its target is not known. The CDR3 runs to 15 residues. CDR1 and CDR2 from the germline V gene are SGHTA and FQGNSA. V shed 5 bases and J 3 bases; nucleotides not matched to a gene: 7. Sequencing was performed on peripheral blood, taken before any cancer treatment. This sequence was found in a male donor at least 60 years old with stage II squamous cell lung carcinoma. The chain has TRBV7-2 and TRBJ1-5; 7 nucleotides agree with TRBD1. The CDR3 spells CASSVRQGDNQPQHF. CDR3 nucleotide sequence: TGTGCCAGCAGCGTCAGACAGGGAGACAATCAGCCCCAGCATTTT.